These T cell receptor beta chains were read from a single sample in a study of blood T cell repertoires in COVID-19. Method: immunoSEQ multiplex PCR; TCRdb's copy keeps in-frame clones and lacks some. The data contain 400,000 to 550,000 clones, 85% to 90% of them singletons. The sample consisted of peripheral blood. These receptors were obtained from a woman in her twenties or thirties with acute or convalescent COVID-19. The CDR3 runs from the conserved cysteine through the conserved F or W. D genes are given only for firm matches. Only part of the rows carry a size: once, few, many, or a class if the clone is expanded.

size: once
J: TRBJ1-1
V: TRBV7-9
D: -
CDR3: CASSPETARNTEAFF
DNA: TGTGCCAGCAGCCCGGAGACAGCACGGAACACTGAAGCTTTCTTT

size: -
J: TRBJ2-2
V: TRBV5-1
D: -
CDR3: CASSEPVDSRKAGELFF
DNA: TGCGCCAGCAGCGAGCCCGTGGACTCTCGTAAAGCCGGGGAGCTGTTTTTT

size: -
J: TRBJ2-1
V: TRBV19
D: TRBD2
CDR3: CASSKLAGGFYNEQFF
DNA: TGTGCCAGTAGTAAGCTAGCGGGGGGATTCTACAATGAGCAGTTCTTC

size: once
J: TRBJ2-1
V: TRBV5-1
D: -
CDR3: CASSKIGGSYNEQFF
DNA: TGCGCCAGCAGCAAAATAGGGGGCTCCTACAATGAGCAGTTCTTC

size: -
J: TRBJ2-1
V: TRBV7-9
D: -
CDR3: CASSPRLGQTNYNEQFF
DNA: TGTGCCAGCAGCCCCCGGTTGGGGCAGACCAATTACAATGAGCAGTTCTTC

size: once
J: TRBJ1-1
V: TRBV18
D: TRBD1
CDR3: CASSPPDRASAFF
DNA: TGTGCCAGCTCACCACCGGACAGGGCCTCCGCTTTCTTT

size: -
J: TRBJ2-3
V: TRBV24-1
D: TRBD2
CDR3: CATSDPSGGATDTQYF
DNA: TGTGCCACCAGTGATCCGAGCGGGGGGGCCACAGATACGCAGTATTTT

size: once
J: TRBJ2-2
V: TRBV12-3/TRBV12-4
D: -
CDR3: CASSLGAGELFF
DNA: TGTGCCAGCAGTCTAGGAGCCGGGGAGCTGTTTTTT

size: -
J: TRBJ2-7
V: TRBV11-2
D: -
CDR3: CASSSQTGVYEQYF
DNA: TGTGCCAGCAGCTCGCAGACAGGAGTTTACGAGCAGTACTTC

size: -
J: TRBJ2-7
V: TRBV13
D: TRBD2
CDR3: CASSLGPLSGGKNEQYF
DNA: TGTGCCAGCAGCTTAGGACCCCTCAGCGGGGGGAAGAACGAGCAGTACTTC

size: -
J: TRBJ2-5
V: TRBV2
D: TRBD2
CDR3: CASSEKGLAGDLQETQYF
DNA: TGTGCCAGCAGTGAGAAAGGACTAGCAGGCGACCTCCAAGAGACCCAGTACTTC

size: -
J: TRBJ1-5
V: TRBV18
D: -
CDR3: CASSPDRPTSNQPQHF
DNA: TGTGCCAGCTCACCAGACAGGCCGACTAGCAATCAGCCCCAGCATTTT

size: once
J: TRBJ2-1
V: TRBV11-2
D: -
CDR3: CASSLEMGRPYNEQFF
DNA: TGTGCCAGCAGCTTAGAGATGGGCAGGCCCTACAATGAGCAGTTCTTC

size: -
J: TRBJ2-1
V: TRBV5-1
D: TRBD2
CDR3: CASSFTPGLAGKDYNEQFF
DNA: TGCGCCAGCAGTTTTACTCCCGGACTAGCGGGGAAGGACTACAATGAGCAGTTCTTC

size: -
J: TRBJ2-1
V: TRBV27
D: TRBD2
CDR3: CASTGGTEQFF
DNA: TGTGCCAGCACGGGGGGAACTGAGCAGTTCTTC

size: -
J: TRBJ2-2
V: TRBV3-1/TRBV3-2
D: -
CDR3: CASSQVRDTGELFF
DNA: TGTGCCAGCAGCCAAGTGAGGGACACCGGGGAGCTGTTTTTT

size: many
J: TRBJ1-5
V: TRBV12-2
D: -
CDR3: CASRPRQGKTPSNQPQHF
DNA: TGTGCAAGTCGCCCTCGACAGGGGAAGACACCTAGCAATCAGCCCCAGCATTTT

size: -
J: TRBJ2-3
V: TRBV5-1
D: TRBD2
CDR3: CASSPGAGDDTQYF
DNA: TGCGCCAGCAGCCCCGGGGCGGGGGACGATACGCAGTATTTT

size: -
J: TRBJ2-5
V: TRBV7-7
D: TRBD2
CDR3: CASSLARVSGVQETQYF
DNA: TGTGCCAGCAGCTTAGCTCGGGTTAGCGGGGTCCAAGAGACCCAGTACTTC

size: -
J: TRBJ2-7
V: TRBV14
D: -
CDR3: CASSPIYSGTSYEQYF
DNA: TGTGCCAGCAGCCCTATTTACAGCGGTACGTCCTACGAGCAGTACTTC

size: -
J: TRBJ1-1
V: TRBV6-1
D: -
CDR3: CASSEVARTEAFF
DNA: TGTGCCAGCAGTGAAGTGGCGAGGACTGAAGCTTTCTTT

size: -
J: TRBJ2-1
V: TRBV27
D: TRBD2
CDR3: CASSSNTRGVLYNEQFF
DNA: TGTGCCAGCAGTTCAAACACCCGGGGGGTCCTCTACAATGAGCAGTTCTTC

size: -
J: TRBJ2-7
V: TRBV4-1
D: TRBD2
CDR3: CASSQGGGTTYEQYF
DNA: TGCGCCAGCAGCCAGGGCGGGGGAACGACCTACGAGCAGTACTTC

size: -
J: TRBJ2-5
V: TRBV5-1
D: -
CDR3: CASSLGGTQETQYF
DNA: TGCGCCAGCAGCTTGGGTGGGACACAAGAGACCCAGTACTTC

size: -
J: TRBJ2-5
V: TRBV5-1
D: -
CDR3: CASSTRDNQETQYF
DNA: TGCGCCAGCAGCACCCGGGACAACCAAGAGACCCAGTACTTC

size: -
J: TRBJ1-2
V: TRBV10-3
D: TRBD1
CDR3: CAISGGEGYTF
DNA: TGTGCCATATCAGGGGGCGAAGGCTACACCTTC

size: -
J: TRBJ1-1
V: TRBV7-8
D: TRBD1
CDR3: CASSNRDRMAEAFF
DNA: TGTGCCAGCAGCAACCGGGACAGGATGGCTGAAGCTTTCTTT

size: -
J: TRBJ2-2
V: TRBV12-5
D: -
CDR3: CASGLTLAGTGELFF
DNA: TGTGCTAGTGGTTTGACCCTCGCGGGAACCGGGGAGCTGTTTTTT

size: -
J: TRBJ2-7
V: TRBV18
D: -
CDR3: CASSGGTDPTYEQYF
DNA: TGTGCCAGCTCAGGAGGGACAGACCCAACCTACGAGCAGTACTTC

size: -
J: TRBJ2-2
V: TRBV7-9
D: -
CDR3: CASSLASITGELFF
DNA: TGTGCCAGCAGCTTAGCAAGCATCACCGGGGAGCTGTTTTTT

size: -
J: TRBJ1-4
V: TRBV27
D: TRBD1
CDR3: CASSSRQGGEKLFF
DNA: TGTGCCAGCAGTTCCCGACAGGGAGGTGAAAAACTGTTTTTT

size: -
J: TRBJ1-2
V: TRBV7-9
D: -
CDR3: CASSPGGEGYGYTF
DNA: TGTGCCAGCAGCCCGGGGGGAGAGGGGTATGGCTACACCTTC

size: -
J: TRBJ2-2
V: TRBV11-2
D: -
CDR3: CASSGIGDRGGELFF
DNA: TGTGCCAGCAGCGGAATCGGGGATCGGGGTGGGGAGCTGTTTTTT

size: -
J: TRBJ1-1
V: TRBV15
D: -
CDR3: CATSRDLGSRVTEAFF
DNA: TGTGCCACCAGCAGAGATTTGGGGAGTCGTGTCACTGAAGCTTTCTTT

size: -
J: TRBJ1-6
V: TRBV3-1/TRBV3-2
D: TRBD1
CDR3: CASRQGAESPLHF
DNA: TGTGCCAGCAGGCAGGGGGCAGAATCACCCCTCCACTTT

size: -
J: TRBJ2-2
V: TRBV11-1
D: TRBD2
CDR3: CASSLISGGASGELFF
DNA: TGTGCCAGCAGCTTAATCAGCGGGGGGGCCAGCGGGGAGCTGTTTTTT

size: -
J: TRBJ1-6
V: TRBV6-5
D: TRBD1
CDR3: CASSYSSQGDSPLHF
DNA: TGTGCCAGCAGTTACTCAAGCCAGGGGGACTCACCCCTCCACTTT

size: -
J: TRBJ1-6
V: TRBV5-1
D: TRBD1
CDR3: CASSSTGTGAFSPLHF
DNA: TGCGCCAGCAGCTCAACCGGGACAGGAGCCTTCTCACCCCTCCACTTT

size: -
J: TRBJ1-4
V: TRBV7-9
D: TRBD1
CDR3: CASRENPGGRDEKLFF
DNA: TGTGCCAGCAGGGAAAACCCAGGGGGCCGGGATGAAAAACTGTTTTTT

size: -
J: TRBJ2-7
V: TRBV24-1
D: -
CDR3: CATSQGSRYEQYF
DNA: TGTGCCACCAGTCAGGGTTCCAGGTACGAGCAGTACTTC

size: -
J: TRBJ2-5
V: TRBV19
D: -
CDR3: CASSIDPGSGETQYF
DNA: TGTGCCAGTAGTATAGATCCGGGATCCGGAGAGACCCAGTACTTC

size: -
J: TRBJ1-4
V: TRBV4-1
D: -
CDR3: CASSQGEFAANEKLFF
DNA: TGCGCCAGCAGCCAAGGCGAGTTTGCTGCTAATGAAAAACTGTTTTTT

size: -
J: TRBJ1-3
V: TRBV4-1
D: TRBD1
CDR3: CASSQSDRGNTIYF
DNA: TGCGCCAGCAGCCAAAGTGACAGGGGTAACACCATATATTTT

size: -
J: TRBJ2-5
V: TRBV29-1
D: -
CDR3: CSAPVLETQYF
DNA: TGCAGCGCCCCGGTGTTAGAGACCCAGTACTTC

size: -
J: TRBJ1-3
V: TRBV7-9
D: -
CDR3: CASSSGYEDTIYF
DNA: TGTGCCAGCAGCTCCGGTTACGAGGACACCATATATTTT

size: -
J: TRBJ1-5
V: TRBV30
D: -
CDR3: CAWSYSNQPQHF
DNA: TGTGCCTGGAGCTATAGCAATCAGCCCCAGCATTTT

size: -
J: TRBJ2-5
V: TRBV11-2
D: -
CDR3: CASSPDYQETQYF
DNA: TGTGCCAGCAGCCCGGACTACCAAGAGACCCAGTACTTC

size: -
J: TRBJ1-2
V: TRBV28
D: -
CDR3: CASSPIARADYGYTF
DNA: TGTGCCAGCAGCCCCATCGCCAGGGCCGACTATGGCTACACCTTC